This entry lists 8 T cell receptor beta chains sequenced from one sample in a study of T cell clonotyping in hematopoietic cell transplantation. Produced via immunoSEQ multiplex PCR; TCRdb's table is partial and in-frame only. The sample contains about 4,600 clones, approximately 80% of which appear only once. Sample: peripheral blood mononuclear cells, taken 100 days after allogeneic stem cell transplant. The receptors come from a female patient in her forties or fifties who had an allogeneic stem cell transplant from an unrelated donor, so the T cells may come from the graft donor. Some clones in this sample may be carry-over from other donors' samples.

The J gene is TRBJ1-1, the V gene TRBV5-1; D is perhaps TRBD1 (6 bases). The CDR3 is 14 amino acids. Trimming removed 4 bases at V and 0 bases at J, with 10 bases between. Germline V gene lookup returns CDR1 SGHRS and CDR2 YFSETQ. CDR3: CASSGTTLNTEAFF. The CDR3 nucleotides are TGCGCCAGCAGCGGGACAACTTTGAACACTGAAGCTTTCTTT.

The chain has TRBV4-3 and TRBJ2-7; 7 positions agree with TRBD2. This CDR3 is built from 18 residues. V trimming: 3 bases; J trimming: 3 bases; junction bases outside the gene matches: 17. The germline V gene encodes CDR1 LGHNA and CDR2 YSLEER. CDR3 coding DNA: TGCGCCAGCAGCCACGAGCCACTCGGCGGGGCTAGCGGCTACGAGCAGTACTTC. Protein: CASSHEPLGGASGYEQYF.

The rearrangement uses TRBV11-3 and TRBJ2-3; tentative D call: TRBD2 (6 bases). Trimming removed 2 bases from V and 2 bases from J, with 8 bases in between. CDR3 length: 14 residues. In germline, CDR1 is SGHNT, CDR2 YENEEA. CDR3 sequence reads: CASSLTSSTDTQYF. DNA of the CDR3: TGTGCCAGCAGCTTAACTAGCTCCACAGATACGCAGTATTTT.

The J gene is TRBJ2-2, the V gene TRBV2; TRBD1 agrees at 7 bases. Germline-derived CDR1 and CDR2 are SNHLY and FYNNEI. The junction had 11 bases not matched to a gene; V was cut back by 7 bases and J by 6 bases. The CDR3 has 15 residues. The CDR3 region has the DNA TGTGCCAGCACTCGCCGGACAGGTGGGGCCGGGGAGCTGTTTTTT. Its translation: CASTRRTGGAGELFF.

This clone rates as large (0.1 to 1%). V usage is TRBV7-6 and J usage is TRBJ2-5; no firm D call. Germline CDR1 and CDR2: SGHVS and FNYEAQ. Deletions cut 1 base from V and 5 bases from J, with 11 bases between. This CDR3 has 14 amino acids. CDR3 in DNA: TGTGCCAGCAGCTTAGAAGGTAGCTTTGAGACCCAGTACTTC. It codes for CASSLEGSFETQYF.

The V and J genes are TRBV2 and TRBJ1-5, with 7 bases lining up with TRBD1. The CDR3 has 15 residues. CDR1 and CDR2 from the germline V gene are SNHLY and FYNNEI. V dropped 5 bases and J dropped 1; count of bases not matched to a gene: 5. The CDR3 protein is CASSWDRLSNQPQHF. The CDR3 DNA reads TGTGCCAGCAGTTGGGACAGACTCAGCAATCAGCCCCAGCATTTT.

The DNA of the CDR3 is TGTGCCAGCAGGGGGGCTGGCCTGGGCAATCAGCCCCAGCATTTT. Amino acid sequence: CASRGAGLGNQPQHF. The chain uses TRBV6-1 and TRBJ1-5; possibly TRBD1 for D (6 bases). Germline lookup yields CDR1 MNHNS and CDR2 SASEGT. The germline V and J ends were trimmed by 6 bases and 2 bases, with 14 bases remaining between them. This CDR3 region has 15 residues.

This chain uses TRBV6-6 with TRBJ1-6; D not resolved. The CDR3 loop spans 15 amino acids. V lost 2 bases, J lost 8 bases, and 13 bases lay in between. The germline V gene has CDR1 MNHNY and CDR2 SVGAGI (reference sequence). The CDR3, as DNA: TGTGCCAGCAGTTACACGCACGGACCCGATTCACCCCTCCACTTT. As protein: CASSYTHGPDSPLHF.